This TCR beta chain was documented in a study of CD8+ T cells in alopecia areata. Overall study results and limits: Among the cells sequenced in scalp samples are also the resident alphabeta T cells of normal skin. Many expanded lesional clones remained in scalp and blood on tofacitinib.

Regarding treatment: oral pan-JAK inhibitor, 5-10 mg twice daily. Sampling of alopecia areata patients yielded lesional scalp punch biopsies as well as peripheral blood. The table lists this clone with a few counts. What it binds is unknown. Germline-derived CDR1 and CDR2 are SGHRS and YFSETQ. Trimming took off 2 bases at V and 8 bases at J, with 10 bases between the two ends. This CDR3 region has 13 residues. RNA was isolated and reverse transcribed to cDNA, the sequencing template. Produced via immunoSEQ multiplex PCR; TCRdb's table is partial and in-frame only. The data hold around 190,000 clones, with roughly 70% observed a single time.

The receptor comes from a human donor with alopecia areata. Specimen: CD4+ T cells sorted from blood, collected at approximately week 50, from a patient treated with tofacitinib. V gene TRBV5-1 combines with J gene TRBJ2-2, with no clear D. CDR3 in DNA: TGCGCCAGCAGCTTCGACTCAGCTGGGGAGCTGTTTTTT. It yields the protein CASSFDSAGELFF. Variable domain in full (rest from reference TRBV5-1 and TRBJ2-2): KAGVTQTPRYLIKTRGQQVTLSCSPISGHRSVSWYQQTPGQGLQFLFEYFSETQRNKGNFPGRFSGRQFSNSRSEMNVSTLELGDSALYLCASSFDSAGELFFGEGSRLTVL.